This paragraph reports one T cell receptor beta chain. No antigen is known for it. The data stem from a study of OX40 agonist ivuxolimab in advanced cancers. Study findings and constraints: Determination of antigen specificity was not performed for the expanded peripheral T cells.

The junction had 13 bases not matched to a gene; V was cut back by 9 bases and J by 6 bases. This CDR3 has 14 amino acids. CDR1 and CDR2 (germline): MNHNS, SASEGT. Sequencing was performed with immunoSEQ multiplex PCR; in TCRdb, only in-frame clones are kept and a portion is missing. Of 70,000 to 85,000 clones in the sample, 90% were seen once. The chain carries TRBV6-1 and TRBJ2-5, with 7 bases aligning to TRBD1. The TCR comes from an adult with an advanced solid tumor such as melanoma, head and neck, liver or kidney cancer. Here the sequenced sample was CD4+ or CD8+ T cells sorted from blood, taken in a trial of the OX40 agonist ivuxolimab. CDR3 protein: CASRQGHIAKTQYF. Written as DNA, the CDR3 is TGTGCCAGTAGACAGGGACATATCGCAAAGACCCAGTACTTC.